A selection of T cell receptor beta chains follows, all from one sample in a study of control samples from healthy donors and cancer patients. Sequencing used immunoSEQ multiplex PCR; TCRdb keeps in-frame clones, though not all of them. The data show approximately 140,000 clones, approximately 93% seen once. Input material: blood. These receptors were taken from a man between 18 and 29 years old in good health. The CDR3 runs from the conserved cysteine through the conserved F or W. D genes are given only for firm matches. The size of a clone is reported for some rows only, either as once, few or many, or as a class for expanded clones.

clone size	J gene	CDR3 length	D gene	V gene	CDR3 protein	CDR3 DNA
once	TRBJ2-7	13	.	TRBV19	CASSIGIAPEQYF	TGTGCCAGTAGTATTGGGATCGCCCCCGAGCAGTACTTC
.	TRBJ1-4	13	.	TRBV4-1	CASSQRDNEKLFF	TGCGCCAGCAGTCAGCGGGACAATGAAAAACTGTTTTTT
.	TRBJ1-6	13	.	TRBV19	CASTPRGNSPLHF	TGTGCCAGTACCCCCCGGGGGAATTCACCCCTCCACTTT
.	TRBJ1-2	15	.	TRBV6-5	CASRAEGRTNYGYTF	TGTGCCAGCAGAGCTGAGGGGCGCACTAACTATGGCTACACCTTC
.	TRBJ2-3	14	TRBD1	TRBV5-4	CASSSQGFTDTQYF	TGTGCCAGCAGTTCACAGGGGTTCACAGATACGCAGTATTTT
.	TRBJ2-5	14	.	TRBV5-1	CASSGRWYQETQYF	TGCGCCAGCAGCGGCCGATGGTACCAAGAGACCCAGTACTTC
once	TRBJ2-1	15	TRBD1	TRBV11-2	CASSGPGQTYNEQFF	TGTGCCAGCAGCGGTCCGGGACAGACCTACAATGAGCAGTTCTTC
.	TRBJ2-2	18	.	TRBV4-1	CASSRFNSPRANTGELFF	TGCGCCAGCAGCCGCTTCAACTCCCCGCGGGCGAACACCGGGGAGCTGTTTTTT
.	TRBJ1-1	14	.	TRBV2	CASSPQGLITEAFF	TGTGCCAGCAGTCCACAGGGCCTGATCACTGAAGCTTTCTTT
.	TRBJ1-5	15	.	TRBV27	CASSRAGSSNQPQHF	TGTGCCAGCAGCCGGGCGGGGTCGAGCAATCAGCCCCAGCATTTT
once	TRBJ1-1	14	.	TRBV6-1	CASSRQYLNTEAFF	TGTGCCAGCAGCCGACAGTATTTGAACACTGAAGCTTTCTTT
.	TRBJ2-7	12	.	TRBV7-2	CASSRDMYEQYF	TGTGCCAGCAGCCGCGACATGTACGAGCAGTACTTC
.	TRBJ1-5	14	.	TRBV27	CASSNGLPSQPQHF	TGTGCCAGCAGTAACGGACTCCCGAGTCAGCCCCAGCATTTT
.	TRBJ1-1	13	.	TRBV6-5	CASTNGVSTEAFF	TGTGCCAGCACCAACGGGGTGTCCACTGAAGCTTTCTTT
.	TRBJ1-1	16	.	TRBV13	CASSFRDGRLNTEAFF	TGTGCCAGCAGCTTTCGGGACGGCCGCTTGAACACTGAAGCTTTCTTT
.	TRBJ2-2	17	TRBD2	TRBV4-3	CASSQVLAGGFTGELFF	TGCGCCAGCAGCCAAGTTCTAGCGGGAGGGTTCACCGGGGAGCTGTTTTTT
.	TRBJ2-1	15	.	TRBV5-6	CASSLWGAPYNEQFF	TGTGCCAGCAGCTTGTGGGGGGCCCCCTACAATGAGCAGTTCTTC
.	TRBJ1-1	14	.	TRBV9	CASSVGKGIAEAFF	TGTGCCAGCAGCGTAGGGAAGGGGATCGCTGAAGCTTTCTTT
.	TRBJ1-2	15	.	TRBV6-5	CASRPAGTVDYGYTF	TGTGCCAGCAGGCCAGCGGGGACCGTGGACTATGGCTACACCTTC
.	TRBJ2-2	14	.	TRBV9	CASSAGATTGELFF	TGTGCCAGCAGCGCGGGGGCAACCACCGGGGAGCTGTTTTTT
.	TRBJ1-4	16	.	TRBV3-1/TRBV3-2	CASSQEPGRFNEKLFF	TGTGCCAGCAGCCAAGAGCCGGGACGGTTTAATGAAAAACTGTTTTTT
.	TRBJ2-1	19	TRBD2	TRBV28	CASTRLGTSGGAWNNEQFF	TGTGCCAGCACCCGCCTAGGGACTAGCGGGGGGGCCTGGAACAATGAGCAGTTCTTC
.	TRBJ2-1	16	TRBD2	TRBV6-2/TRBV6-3	CASSYSPGTSYNEQFF	TGTGCCAGCAGTTACTCGCCCGGGACTAGTTACAATGAGCAGTTCTTC
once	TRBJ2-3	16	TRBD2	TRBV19	CASSMASGTGTDTQYF	TGTGCCAGTAGTATGGCTAGCGGGACGGGCACAGATACGCAGTATTTT